The 21 T cell receptor beta chains in this list originate from one sample, sequenced in a study of CD8+CD57+ T cells in acquired aplastic anemia. All sequencing subjects had displayed CD8+CD57+ cell expansion on flow cytometry. Profiles of TCR beta VDJ and CDR3 were generated from a genomic DNA template. TCRdb called the reads again in MiXCR, with one record for every CDR3 protein. The sample has some 180,000 distinct CDR3 sequences, 55% to 65% seen once. Sequences were obtained from sorted CD4+, CD8+, or CD8+CD57+ T cells (not recorded which) from PBMCs. These receptors all stem from a human donor with aplastic anemia.

The V and J genes are TRBV6-4 and TRBJ1-2; possible D gene TRBD1, 5 bases. The CDR3 has 17 residues. Germline V CDR1 and CDR2: MRHNA, SNTAGT. The germline V and J ends were trimmed by 0 bases and 5 bases, with 19 bases remaining between them. Here the CDR3 reads CASSDSVDTDTQYGYTF. The CDR3 region has the DNA TGTGCCAGCAGTGACTCAGTGGACACAGATACGCAGTATGGCTACACCTTC.

In its sample, this clonotype was seen many times. The chain couples TRBV4-1 to TRBJ2-1, with D perhaps TRBD2 (6 bases). Per germline, CDR1 MGHRA and CDR2 YSYEKL. Trimming removed 3 bases from V and 0 bases from J, with 9 bases in between. This CDR3 has 15 residues. The CDR3 bases are TGCGCCAGCAGCCAGGGAGGTTCCTCCTACAATGAGCAGTTCTTC. Translation: CASSQGGSSYNEQFF.

About this clonotype itself: An end of the junction does not agree with germline; a read error may underlie this. The chain is built from TRBV25-1 and TRBJ2-7; D is uncertain. The CDR3 sequence is 13 residues long. The germline V gene has CDR1 MGHDK and CDR2 SYGVNS. This CDR3 is CATSDSALGEQYF. The CDR3 DNA sequence: TGTGCCACCAGTGATTCGGCCTTGGGGGAGCAGTACTTC.

The chain couples TRBV10-3 to TRBJ1-2, with 7 bases matching TRBD1. Germline CDR1 and CDR2: ENHRY and SYGVKD. This CDR3 has 14 residues. V lost 10 bases to trimming and J lost 2 bases; unmatched junction nucleotides: 10. As DNA, the CDR3 is TGTGCCAGCAGACGGGACAGCGGCAACTATGGCTACACCTTC. Translation gives CASRRDSGNYGYTF.

This clonotype was found a few times. The rearrangement uses TRBV20-1 and TRBJ2-7; TRBD2 aligns across 9 bases. The J segment lost 5 bases and the V segment lost 3 bases, leaving 2 bases of the junction unmatched. Germline CDR1 reads DFQATT; CDR2 reads SNEGSKA (reference sequence). This CDR3 has 12 residues. CDR3 nucleotide sequence: TGCAGTGCTAGCCAGCGGGAGGACGAGCAGTACTTC. Its protein is CSASQREDEQYF.

This clonotype was found many times. This sequence joins TRBV7-8 and TRBJ1-1; possibly TRBD1 for D (6 bases). The CDR3 is made up of 11 amino acids. Germline CDR1 and CDR2: SGHVS and FQNEAQ. V shed 1 base and J shed 11 bases, with 8 bases lying between them. CDR3 DNA: TGTGCCAGCAGCTTAGAGGGGGGTGCTTTCTTT. Its translation: CASSLEGGAFF.

The V and J genes are TRBV2 and TRBJ2-7; TRBD2 matches 11 bases. The trim removed 3 bases at V and 5 bases at J, leaving 6 bases unmatched. The CDR3 extends over 15 amino acids. Germline V gene lookup returns CDR1 SNHLY and CDR2 FYNNEI. The CDR3 DNA is TGTGCCAGCAGTGAGGCAGTGGGACTAGCGGACGAGCAGTACTTC. Protein product: CASSEAVGLADEQYF.

The gene calls are TRBV5-1 and TRBJ1-2; no firm D call. Germline CDR1 SGHRS, CDR2 YFSETQ. This CDR3 contains 14 residues. V was shortened by 1 base and J by 2 bases, with 9 bases between the two germline ends. The CDR3 sequence is CASSLQAQNYGYTF. The CDR3 nucleotides read TGCGCCAGCAGCTTGCAAGCCCAGAACTATGGCTACACCTTC.

In its sample, this clonotype was seen many times. The chain combines TRBV7-3 with TRBJ2-3, with D possibly matching TRBD2 (6 bases). V was trimmed by 5 bases and J by 11 bases, leaving 17 bases between them. This CDR3 region has 13 residues. The germline V gene has CDR1 SGHTA and CDR2 FQGTGA. CDR3 loop: CASSIGSYNEQYF. CDR3 DNA sequence: TGTGCCAGCAGCATCGGGAGTTACAATGAGCAGTATTTT.

Regarding this clonotype: One end of the junction does not line up with germline, which may come from a read error. The chain joins TRBV7-9 to TRBJ1-6, with 8 positions matching TRBD1. CDR1 is SEHNR, CDR2 FQNEAQ, per germline (reference sequence). The CDR3 loop spans 14 amino acids. CDR3 in amino acids: CGSSPGQGYSLLHF. CDR3 bases: TGTGGCAGCAGCCCTGGACAGGGATATTCACTCCTCCACTTT.

The rearrangement uses TRBV2 and TRBJ2-1, with D uncertain. Germline V gene data show CDR1 as SNHLY and CDR2 as FYNNEI. The ends were cut back, 4 bases at V and 8 bases at J, with 9 bases in the middle. The CDR3 is 12 amino acids. Here the CDR3 reads CASSARNDEQFF. In DNA form, the CDR3 reads TGTGCCAGCAGTGCGCGGAACGATGAGCAGTTCTTC. The whole variable domain, remainder taken from reference TRBV2 and TRBJ2-1, is EPEVTQTPSHQVTQMGQEVILRCVPISNHLYFYWYRQILGQKVEFLVSFYNNEISEKSEIFDDQFSVERPDGSNFTLKIRSTKLEDSAMYFCASSARNDEQFFGPGTRLTVL.

The genes are TRBV19 and TRBJ1-1; possible D gene TRBD1, 6 bases. Germline V gene data show CDR1 as LNHDA and CDR2 as SQIVND (reference sequence). The CDR3 has 12 residues. V shed 9 bases and J shed 6 bases, with 14 bases lying between them. CDR3 in DNA: TGTGCCAGCAGCCAGGGGAGGGCTGAAGCTTTCTTT. It translates to CASSQGRAEAFF. Full variable domain (outside the CDR3, taken from reference TRBV19 and TRBJ1-1): DGGITQSPKYLFRKEGQNVTLSCEQNLNHDAMYWYRQDPGQGLRLIYYSQIVNDFQKGDIAEGYSVSREKKESFPLTVTSAQKNPTAFYLCASSQGRAEAFFGQGTRLTVV.

This clonotype has at least ten counts. This rearrangement joins TRBV27 to TRBJ2-5, with a weak D call TRBD1 (6 bases). V shed 4 bases and J shed 0 bases, with 12 bases lying between them. CDR3 length: 15 amino acids. Per the germline V gene, CDR1 is MNHEY and CDR2 is SMNVEV (reference sequence). The DNA of the CDR3 is TGTGCCAGCAGTTACTACACAGGGAACCAAGAGACCCAGTACTTC. It specifies CASSYYTGNQETQYF.

The V gene is TRBV10-2, the J gene TRBJ2-3; 10 bases match TRBD2. V was clipped by 10 bases and J by 4 bases; unmatched bases: 5. In germline, CDR1 is WSHSY, CDR2 SAAADI. This CDR3 has 13 amino acids. The CDR3 sequence is CATTSGGADTQYF. CDR3 sequence (DNA): TGCGCCACCACGAGCGGGGGGGCAGATACGCAGTATTTT.

This clonotype was picked up a small number of times. The chain couples TRBV9 to TRBJ2-5; a possible D gene is TRBD1 (7 bases). Germline V gene sequence: CDR1 SGDLS, CDR2 YYNGEE. The CDR3 has 13 amino acids. V was clipped by 2 bases and J by 13 bases, with 18 bases between them. The DNA of the CDR3 is TGTGCCAGCAGCGTTCCCCCTGACAGGGAGGTGTACTTC. Its translation is CASSVPPDREVYF.

The chain combines TRBV4-3 with TRBJ1-1, with unresolved D. The ends were cut back, 2 bases at V and 0 bases at J, with 7 bases in the middle. The CDR3 is made up of 14 amino acids. The V gene's germline CDR1 is LGHNA and CDR2 YSLEER. The CDR3 spells CASSQPIMNTEAFF. The DNA of the CDR3 is TGCGCCAGCAGCCAACCAATCATGAACACTGAAGCTTTCTTT.

V and J are TRBV7-9 and TRBJ2-3; 12 bases are a match to TRBD1. Germline assignment: CDR1 SEHNR and CDR2 FQNEAQ (reference sequence). V was clipped by 6 bases and J by 8 bases; unmatched bases: 9. The CDR3 is 15 residues long. The CDR3 is CASRAGTGGPGTQYF. The CDR3 region has the DNA TGTGCCAGCAGAGCCGGGACAGGGGGCCCAGGTACGCAGTATTTT.

The chain combines TRBV5-1 with TRBJ2-7; 8 bases map to TRBD2. The CDR3 runs to 16 residues. Per germline, CDR1 SGHRS and CDR2 YFSETQ. The V and J ends lost 4 bases and 3 bases, in that order; junction bases with no gene match: 12. DNA for the CDR3: TGCGCCAGCAGCCCCGGACAGCGGGCGGGGGGCTACGAGCAGTACTTC. This translates into CASSPGQRAGGYEQYF.

The chain recombines TRBV5-1 with TRBJ2-2; D unresolved. Germline assignment: CDR1 SGHRS and CDR2 YFSETQ. The length of the CDR3 is 15 residues. The germline V and J ends were trimmed by 0 bases and 0 bases, with 6 bases remaining between them. This chain's CDR3 is CASSLDVANTGELFF. CDR3 sequence (DNA): TGCGCCAGCAGCTTGGATGTCGCGAACACCGGGGAGCTGTTTTTT.

This chain uses TRBV7-6 with TRBJ2-3; D is undetermined. This CDR3 comprises 14 residues. V was pared by 1 base and J by 0 bases, with 5 bases between. The germline V gene encodes CDR1 SGHVS and CDR2 FNYEAQ. The CDR3 DNA is TGTGCCAGCAGCTTAGAGTCTAGCACAGATACGCAGTATTTT. Protein: CASSLESSTDTQYF.

A word on this clonotype: Compared with germline, one end of the junction differs, possibly owing to a read error. The CDR3 DNA is TGTGCCAGCAGCGAGGGGGGCAGGGGTTCACCCCTCCACTTT. Its protein is CASSEGGRGSPLHF. V is TRBV5-1 and J is TRBJ1-6; D perhaps matches TRBD1 (6 bases). Looked up from germline, CDR1 is SGHRS and CDR2 is YFSETQ. The CDR3 is 14 amino acids. Combining the CDR3 with reference TRBV5-1 and TRBJ1-6 gives the whole variable domain KAGVTQTPRYLIKTRGQQVTLSCSPISGHRSVSWYQQTPGQGLQFLFEYFSETQRNKGNFPGRFSGRQFSNSRSEMNVSTLELGDSALYLCASSEGGRGSPLHFGNGTRLTVT.